Below are 8 T cell receptor beta chains sequenced from a single sample in a study of T cells in Graves' hyperthyroidism and ophthalmopathy. RNA transcripts yielded amplified TCR beta CDR3 regions. HTBI primers were used for first-round RT-PCR of the TCR CDR3. TCRdb re-called the multiplex PCR reads with MiXCR, one entry per CDR3 protein. The sample has approximately 510,000 distinct CDR3 sequences, 20% seen once; the top ten hold about a quarter. The specimen sequenced was blood. The receptor source for this set is a man aged 18 to 30 with Graves' hyperthyroidism.

This clonotype has a handful of counts. The chain combines TRBV6-9 with TRBJ1-1; 7 nucleotides align to TRBD1. Per the germline V gene, CDR1 is MNHGY and CDR2 is SVAAGI. V was clipped by 10 bases and J by 4 bases; unmatched bases: 6. The CDR3 is 12 residues long. The CDR3 nucleotides are TGTGCCATCAGGGGGAACGGCACTGAAGCTTTCTTT. It specifies CAIRGNGTEAFF.

This clonotype showed up many times. This chain joins TRBV2 and TRBJ1-1, with no clear D. This CDR3 has 11 residues. CDR1 and CDR2 (germline): SNHLY, FYNNEI. The germline V and J ends were trimmed by 7 bases and 5 bases, with 8 bases remaining between them. The CDR3 loop is CASNPGTEAFF. In DNA, the CDR3 is TGTGCCAGCAACCCGGGGACTGAAGCTTTCTTT. Full variable domain (remainder filled in from reference TRBV2 and TRBJ1-1): EPEVTQTPSHQVTQMGQEVILRCVPISNHLYFYWYRQILGQKVEFLVSFYNNEISEKSEIFDDQFSVERPDGSNFTLKIRSTKLEDSAMYFCASNPGTEAFFGQGTRLTVV.

This clonotype was seen just once. The chain couples TRBV18 to TRBJ1-6; 9 bases are a match to TRBD1. V dropped 1 base and J dropped 9; count of bases not matched to a gene: 1. The CDR3 spans 14 residues. Germline loops: CDR1 KGHSH, CDR2 LQKENI. CDR3 DNA: TGTGCCAGCTCACCACTGGACAGGGGTTCACCCCTCCACTTT. Its protein is CASSPLDRGSPLHF.

This clonotype was recorded once. This rearrangement joins TRBV6-1 to TRBJ1-1; unclear D gene. Trimming left V 0 bases short and J 0 bases short, with 8 bases between. Germline values: CDR1 MNHNS, CDR2 SASEGT. CDR3 size: 15 residues. CDR3 DNA sequence: TGTGCCAGCAGTGAAGCGCTCCGGTTGAACACTGAAGCTTTCTTT. It specifies CASSEALRLNTEAFF.

In this sample, this clonotype turned up many times. The V gene is TRBV27, the J gene TRBJ1-1, with D possibly being TRBD1 (6 bases). With 3 bases removed from V and 3 bases from J, the gap between germline ends came to 8 bases. CDR3 size: 13 residues. Germline V lookup: CDR1 MNHEY, CDR2 SMNVEV (reference sequence). This CDR3 reads CASSFSGDTEAFF. CDR3 in DNA: TGTGCCAGCAGTTTCTCAGGGGACACTGAAGCTTTCTTT.

The table lists this clonotype with many counts. V gene TRBV19 combines with J gene TRBJ2-7; the D call may be TRBD1 or TRBD2 (5 bases each). Germline loops: CDR1 LNHDA, CDR2 SQIVND (reference sequence). The CDR3 spans 14 residues. The germline V and J ends were trimmed by 9 bases and 2 bases, with 17 bases remaining between them. The CDR3 nucleotides read TGTGCCAGCAGCACCGGGACGGGGCCCTACGAGCAGTACTTC. This sequence encodes CASSTGTGPYEQYF.

This clonotype came up many times. The genes are TRBV6-2 or TRBV6-3 and TRBJ2-7; D is undetermined. V was pared by 6 bases and J by 2 bases, with 14 bases between. The CDR3 covers 14 residues. Germline assignment: CDR1 MNHEY and CDR2 SVGEGT. The CDR3 sequence: CASSPRHQTYEQYF. Written as DNA, the CDR3 is TGTGCCAGCAGCCCCCGGCACCAAACCTACGAGCAGTACTTC.

This clonotype was counted at least ten times. J is TRBJ1-2 and V is TRBV30; a possible D gene is TRBD1 (5 bases). The germline gives CDR1 GTSNPN, CDR2 SVGIG (reference sequence). The CDR3 consists of 13 residues. The V end was cut by 5 bases, the J end by 5 bases, with 15 bases between. The CDR3 DNA is TGTGCCTGGGACCTCTACAGGACATATGGCTACACCTTC. This gives the protein CAWDLYRTYGYTF.